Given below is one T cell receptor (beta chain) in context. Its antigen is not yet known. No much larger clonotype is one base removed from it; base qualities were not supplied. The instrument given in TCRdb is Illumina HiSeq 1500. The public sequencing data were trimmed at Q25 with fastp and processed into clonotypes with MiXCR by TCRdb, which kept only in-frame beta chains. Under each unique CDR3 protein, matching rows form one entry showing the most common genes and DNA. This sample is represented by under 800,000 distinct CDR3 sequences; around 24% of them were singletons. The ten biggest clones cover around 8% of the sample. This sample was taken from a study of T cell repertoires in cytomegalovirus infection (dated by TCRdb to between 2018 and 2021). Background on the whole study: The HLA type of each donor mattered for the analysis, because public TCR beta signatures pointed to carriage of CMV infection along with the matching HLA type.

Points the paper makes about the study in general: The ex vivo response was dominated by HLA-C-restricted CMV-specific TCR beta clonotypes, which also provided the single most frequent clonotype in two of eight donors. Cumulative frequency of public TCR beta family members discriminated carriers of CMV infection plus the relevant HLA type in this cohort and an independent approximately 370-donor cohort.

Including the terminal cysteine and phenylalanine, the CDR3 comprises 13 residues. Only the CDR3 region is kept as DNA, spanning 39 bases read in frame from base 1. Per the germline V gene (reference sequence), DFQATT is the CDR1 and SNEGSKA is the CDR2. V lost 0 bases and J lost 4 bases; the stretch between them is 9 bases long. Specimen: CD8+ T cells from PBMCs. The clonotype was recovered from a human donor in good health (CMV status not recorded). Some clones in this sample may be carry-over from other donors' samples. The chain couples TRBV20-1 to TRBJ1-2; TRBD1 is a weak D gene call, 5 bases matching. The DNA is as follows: TGCAGTGCTAGAGATGAGGGGTTCTATGGCTACACCTTC. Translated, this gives CSARDEGFYGYTF.